Listed here is a single T cell receptor (beta chain). The antigen remains unidentified. Unsorted libraries were generated from 2 million PBMCs. These cells had been stored in RNAlater at -80 C. The data were taken from a study of neurological immune-mediated disorders. Background on the study: Disease course was recorded as relapsing-remitting for roughly 31 and secondary progressive for 3 of the 34 multiple sclerosis patients. Overall study findings and caveats: No CDR3 amino acid sequences recurred among expanded clones across subjects, suggesting private repertoires in all groups. HTLV-1-associated myelopathy had the most TCR clonal expansion, while multiple sclerosis had the least, a level that fell below healthy controls.

The CDR3 covers 15 residues. Per germline, CDR1 KGHDR and CDR2 SFDVKD. Trimming cost V 3 bases and J 12 bases, with 22 bases left between them. Via MiXCR, TCRdb re-called the 5' RACE reads, giving one row per CDR3 protein. The sample comprises 55,000 to 85,000 distinct CDR3 sequences, around 3% of which are singletons, and about 5% rests with the top ten. This rearrangement joins TRBV24-1 to TRBJ2-5; possibly TRBD2 for D (7 bases). This receptor was obtained from a woman aged 50 to 60 with multiple sclerosis. Sequencing was performed on PBMCs. The CDR3 coding sequence is TGTGCCACCAGTGATCCCAGGGGCGCGGGGGAGAACAAGTACTTC. Residues: CATSDPRGAGENKYF.